The entry below gives a single T cell receptor beta chain sequence along with its context. Its antigen is unidentified. This record comes from a study of graft-versus-host responses after intestinal transplantation. About the study: All recipients were transplanted with multivisceral, liver-intestinal, or isolated intestinal grafts. Once they had received anti-thymocyte globulin induction, all recipients took tacrolimus and steroids for around 3 years. General study results and limits: Recipient marrow harbored GvH clones, some of which surfaced first in ileum or blood.

Trimming pared 6 bases from V and 0 bases from J, leaving 8 bases between. CDR1 and CDR2 (germline): ENHRY, SYGVKD. The CDR3 sequence is 13 residues long. Sequenced by immunoSEQ multiplex PCR; TCRdb stores in-frame clones only, minus some. The sample contains 95,000 to 150,000 clones, 90% to 95% of which appear only once. V usage is TRBV10-3 and J usage is TRBJ1-1; tentative D call: TRBD1 (6 bases). This clonotype was sampled from a human donor who received an intestinal transplant. The sequenced sample was unstimulated CD4+ T cells sorted from spleen or lymph node cells, obtained before intestinal transplant. The CDR3 region is CAIRDSMNTEAFF. The CDR3, as DNA: TGTGCCATCAGGGACAGCATGAACACTGAAGCTTTCTTT.